This T cell receptor (beta chain) emerged from a study of T cells after posttransplantation cyclophosphamide. Produced via immunoSEQ multiplex PCR; TCRdb's table is partial and in-frame only. The repertoire holds 20,000 to 25,000 clones, with under 85% as singletons. The sample comprised memory CD4+ T cells sorted from PBMCs. This receptor was taken from a woman in her sixties or seventies in good health, CMV-negative, and a related stem cell transplant donor.

The CDR3 DNA reads as TGCGCCAGCAGTCAATTAAGGGGTTCCTATAATTCACCCCTCCACTTT. Translation: CASSQLRGSYNSPLHF. The chain couples TRBV23-1 to TRBJ1-6, with D possibly matching TRBD1 (5 bases). TRBV23-1 is given ORF status, its function remaining uncertain. The V gene lost 1 base and the J gene lost 1 base, with 8 bases spanning the gap. The CDR3 has 16 amino acids.